The 25 T cell receptor beta chains given below trace back to one sample, sequenced in a study of glioma-infiltrating T cells after dendritic cell vaccination. Noted time point: after dendritic cell vaccination, including at tumor progression/relapse. Profiling relied on immunoSEQ multiplex PCR, and the TCRdb table lists in-frame clones only, not all of them. The sample has tens of thousands of clones; roughly 87% are singletons. Sequences were derived from blood, sampled after dendritic cell vaccination. The receptors derive from a human donor with glioblastoma.

The chain has TRBV5-4 and TRBJ2-3; 10 bases match TRBD2. Germline assignment: CDR1 SGHNT and CDR2 YYREEE (reference sequence). This CDR3 spans 16 amino acids. The V gene end was trimmed by 7 bases and the J gene end by 4 bases; junction bases not matched to a gene: 12. Written as DNA, the CDR3 is TGTGCCAGCGTACTATCTAGCGGGGGAAGAGCAGATACGCAGTATTTT. It translates to CASVLSSGGRADTQYF. Using reference TRBV5-4 and TRBJ2-3 for the parts outside the CDR3, the full variable domain is ETGVTQSPTHLIKTRGQQVTLRCSSQSGHNTVSWYQQALGQGPQFIFQYYREEENGRGNFPPRFSGLQFPNYSSELNVNALELDDSALYLCASVLSSGGRADTQYFGPGTRLTVL.

The genes are TRBV7-3 and TRBJ1-1; 9 positions agree with TRBD1. After removal of 5 bases from V and 3 bases from J, the junction contained 13 bases not matched to a gene. Per germline, CDR1 SGHTA and CDR2 FQGTGA. The CDR3 consists of 17 residues. The CDR3 DNA reads as TGTGCCAGCAGCGACCCGACAGGGGGAGTCCGATACACTGAAGCTTTCTTT. Translating it yields CASSDPTGGVRYTEAFF.

The genes are TRBV7-8 and TRBJ2-7, with D unresolved. Trimming stripped 5 bases from V and 3 bases from J, with 8 bases between. Germline V gene sequence: CDR1 SGHVS, CDR2 FQNEAQ. The CDR3 loop spans 12 amino acids. CDR3 nucleotides: TGTGCCAGCAGCGAGCCGTTCTACGAGCAGTACTTC. Translation: CASSEPFYEQYF.

The rearrangement links TRBV4-3 to TRBJ2-1; 8 nucleotides line up with TRBD2. Trimming cost V 3 bases and J 6 bases; bases outside gene matches: 13. Germline V gene data show CDR1 as LGHNA and CDR2 as YSLEER. This CDR3 region has 17 residues. CDR3 in DNA: TGCGCCAGCAGCCATAGACAGCTAGCGGGTGCCGCCAATGAGCAGTTCTTC. Protein: CASSHRQLAGAANEQFF.

The V and J genes are TRBV5-1 and TRBJ2-7; 11 positions match TRBD2. The CDR3 length is 16 residues. V dropped 5 bases and J dropped 2; count of bases not matched to a gene: 9. Germline V gives CDR1 SGHRS, CDR2 YFSETQ. The CDR3 loop reads CASRQTGTSGPYEQYF. CDR3 sequence (DNA): TGCGCCAGCAGGCAAACCGGGACTAGCGGACCCTACGAGCAGTACTTC. Full variable domain (outside the CDR3, taken from reference TRBV5-1 and TRBJ2-7): KAGVTQTPRYLIKTRGQQVTLSCSPISGHRSVSWYQQTPGQGLQFLFEYFSETQRNKGNFPGRFSGRQFSNSRSEMNVSTLELGDSALYLCASRQTGTSGPYEQYFGPGTRLTVT.

This clone was counted a few times. The rearrangement links TRBV6-1 to TRBJ1-3, with D unresolved. V lost 6 bases to trimming and J lost 7 bases, with 10 bases between them. This CDR3 is built from 12 residues. Germline CDR1 reads MNHNS; CDR2 reads SASEGT. Written as DNA, the CDR3 is TGTGCCAGCAGGGATCCAGCGAACACCATATATTTT. This gives the protein CASRDPANTIYF.

This rearrangement joins TRBV16 to TRBJ2-7; 9 bases are shared with TRBD1. Trimming took 4 bases from V and 6 from J; bases not matched to a gene: 7. Germline V CDR1 and CDR2: KGHSY, FQNENV. The CDR3 covers 14 residues. The CDR3 loop is CASSLSDRGGEQYF. CDR3 nucleotides: TGTGCCAGCAGCCTTTCGGACAGGGGAGGCGAGCAGTACTTC.

The chain joins TRBV6-1 to TRBJ1-5; D gene uncertain. The V gene's germline CDR1 is MNHNS and CDR2 SASEGT. CDR3 length equals 13 residues. Trimming shortened V by 3 bases and J by 9 bases, and 12 bases separated the two germline ends. For the CDR3, the DNA is TGTGCCAGCAGTGATGGGGAGGTGGTGCCCCAGCATTTT. Translation: CASSDGEVVPQHF.

The gene calls are TRBV11-3 and TRBJ2-7; 10 bases align to TRBD2. Germline trimming cut 3 bases from V and 0 bases from J; bases unmatched to any gene: 2. CDR3 length: 15 amino acids. Germline CDR1 reads SGHNT; CDR2 reads YENEEA. CDR3 sequence reads: CASSFSSGSSYEQYF. In DNA, the CDR3 is TGTGCCAGCAGCTTTTCTAGCGGGAGCTCCTACGAGCAGTACTTC.

The gene calls are TRBV21-1 and TRBJ2-3; the D segment call TRBD2 is taken from the table without a DNA check. TRBV21-1 is given as a pseudogene. The CDR3 totals 12 residues. CDR3 DNA: TGTGCCAGGGCGGGGAGCACAGATACGCAGTATTTT. Its translation is CARAGSTDTQYF.

The chain links TRBV4-3 to TRBJ2-5, with D possibly being TRBD1 (5 bases). V shed 1 base and J shed 4 bases, with 19 bases lying between them. The CDR3 contains 17 residues. Germline V CDR1 and CDR2: LGHNA, YSLEER. Here the CDR3 DNA reads TGCGCCAGCAGCCAAGGAGACTCTAAGGGCCAGGGAGAGACCCAGTACTTC. It is translated as CASSQGDSKGQGETQYF.

This clone was observed a handful of times. J is TRBJ1-6 and V is TRBV2; D is undetermined. This CDR3 spans 16 amino acids. V was shortened by 1 base and J by 7 bases, with 14 bases between the two germline ends. In germline, CDR1 is SNHLY, CDR2 FYNNEI. CDR3 sequence: CASSEGVLWANSPLHF. CDR3 nucleotides: TGTGCCAGCAGTGAAGGGGTACTTTGGGCCAATTCACCCCTCCACTTT.

The chain has TRBV15 and TRBJ2-7; D is perhaps TRBD2 (8 bases). Trimming shortened V by 5 bases and J by 8 bases, and 25 bases separated the two germline ends. CDR3 length: 16 residues. Germline loops: CDR1 LNHNV, CDR2 YYDKDF (reference sequence). The CDR3 loop reads CATSSGGTATMRQQYF. Here the CDR3 DNA reads TGTGCCACCAGCTCGGGAGGGACAGCCACTATGCGTCAGCAGTACTTC. Drawing the rest from reference TRBV15 and TRBJ2-7, the complete variable domain is DAMVIQNPRYQVTQFGKPVTLSCSQTLNHNVMYWYQQKSSQAPKLLFHYYDKDFNNEADTPDNFQSRRPNTSFCFLDIRSPGLGDTAMYLCATSSGGTATMRQQYFGPGTRLTVT.

This chain uses TRBV19 with TRBJ1-2, with D maybe TRBD1 (5 bases). Between the trimmed V and J ends, which lost 8 bases and 6 bases, there was a span of 16 bases. Germline V gene sequence: CDR1 LNHDA, CDR2 SQIVND (reference sequence). The CDR3 is 13 residues long. The DNA of the CDR3 is TGTGCCAGTTCCCACTGGGGGGGGGATGGCTACACCTTC. Its protein product is CASSHWGGDGYTF. Full variable domain (remainder filled in from reference TRBV19 and TRBJ1-2): DGGITQSPKYLFRKEGQNVTLSCEQNLNHDAMYWYRQDPGQGLRLIYYSQIVNDFQKGDIAEGYSVSREKKESFPLTVTSAQKNPTAFYLCASSHWGGDGYTFGSGTRLTVV.

The rearrangement links TRBV5-4 to TRBJ2-3; 8 bases match TRBD1. Germline CDR1 SGHNT, CDR2 YYREEE (reference sequence). This CDR3 spans 16 amino acids. V was clipped by 2 bases and J by 5 bases; unmatched bases: 10. CDR3 residues: CASSLEATGGQDTQYF. The CDR3 DNA is TGTGCCAGCAGCTTAGAGGCCACAGGGGGGCAAGATACGCAGTATTTT. Complete variable domain (other parts from reference TRBV5-4 and TRBJ2-3): ETGVTQSPTHLIKTRGQQVTLRCSSQSGHNTVSWYQQALGQGPQFIFQYYREEENGRGNFPPRFSGLQFPNYSSELNVNALELDDSALYLCASSLEATGGQDTQYFGPGTRLTVL.

The rearrangement joins TRBV10-2 to TRBJ2-3; 11 bases fit TRBD2. Trimming took 3 bases from V and 6 from J; bases not matched to a gene: 2. Looked up from germline, CDR1 is WSHSY and CDR2 is SAAADI. CDR3 length: 14 amino acids. CDR3 DNA sequence: TGCGCCAGCAGTGATACTAGCGGGAGTGATACGCAGTATTTT. It translates to CASSDTSGSDTQYF.

CDR3 in amino acids: CASSYLPGEQETQYF. For the CDR3, the DNA is TGCGCCAGCAGCTACCTGCCGGGGGAGCAAGAGACCCAGTACTTC. This chain uses TRBV5-1 with TRBJ2-5, with D perhaps matching TRBD2 (6 bases). Trimming pared 3 bases from V and 2 bases from J, leaving 14 bases between. The CDR3 is made up of 15 amino acids. Per germline, CDR1 SGHRS and CDR2 YFSETQ.

This clone was counted once. This chain links TRBV9 with TRBJ2-1; the match to TRBD1 covers 8 bases. The germline gives CDR1 SGDLS, CDR2 YYNGEE. The V segment lost 4 bases and the J segment 8 bases; nucleotides outside the gene matches: 11. The CDR3 is 15 amino acids. The CDR3 bases are TGTGCCAGCAGCCCCCTGGACAGGGATGGGGATGAGCAGTTCTTC. Its translation is CASSPLDRDGDEQFF. Looking up the rest from reference TRBV9 and TRBJ2-1 gives the full variable domain: DSGVTQTPKHLITATGQRVTLRCSPRSGDLSVYWYQQSLDQGLQFLIQYYNGEERAKGNILERFSAQQFPDLHSELNLSSLELGDSALYFCASSPLDRDGDEQFFGPGTRLTVL.

The gene calls are TRBV6-1 and TRBJ2-7; 8 positions match TRBD1. The ends lost 6 bases at V and 2 bases at J; junction bases unmatched: 6. There are 14 residues in the CDR3. Per the germline V gene, CDR1 is MNHNS and CDR2 is SASEGT. CDR3: CASSGQGGPYEQYF. In nucleotides, the CDR3 is TGTGCCAGCAGCGGACAGGGTGGGCCCTACGAGCAGTACTTC.

The chain uses TRBV13 and TRBJ2-3; perhaps TRBD2 as D (7 bases). The germline V gene encodes CDR1 PRHDT and CDR2 FYEKMQ (reference sequence). The CDR3 is 17 residues long. V lost 1 base and J 2 bases, leaving 16 bases between the germline ends. The CDR3 DNA reads TGTGCCAGCAGCTTAGAAGGGCGCGGGGGCCCCACAGATACGCAGTATTTT. It encodes CASSLEGRGGPTDTQYF.

The chain employs TRBV30 and TRBJ1-4; TRBD1 matches 7 bases. Germline trimming cut 3 bases from V and 8 bases from J; bases unmatched to any gene: 6. The germline V gene has CDR1 GTSNPN and CDR2 SVGIG (reference sequence). The CDR3 totals 13 residues. CDR3 nucleotides: TGTGCCTGGAGCAGGGGGGTGGACGAAAAACTGTTTTTT. Its protein is CAWSRGVDEKLFF.

This chain links TRBV2 with TRBJ1-3; 7 bases map to TRBD1. CDR1 is SNHLY, CDR2 FYNNEI, per germline. The V gene end was trimmed by 6 bases and the J gene end by 0 bases; junction bases not matched to a gene: 8. The CDR3 has 16 amino acids. The CDR3 loop reads CASSRDSKFSGNTIYF. CDR3 bases: TGTGCCAGCAGCCGGGACAGCAAATTCTCTGGAAACACCATATATTTT.

The V gene is TRBV6-5, the J gene TRBJ1-5, with D unclear. Germline loops: CDR1 MNHEY, CDR2 SVGAGI. Trimming cost V 5 bases and J 5 bases, with 13 bases left between them. The CDR3 is 14 amino acids. The CDR3 DNA is TGTGCCAGCAGTGACGCGGGGTTTGATCAGCCCCAGCATTTT. Its protein is CASSDAGFDQPQHF.

The V gene is TRBV5-1, the J gene TRBJ1-2; TRBD1 matches 7 bases. J lost 4 bases, V lost 1 base, and 4 bases had no gene match. CDR3 length: 14 residues. Germline CDR1 reads SGHRS; CDR2 reads YFSETQ. This CDR3 reads CASSLTGDSYGYTF. The CDR3 region has the DNA TGCGCCAGCAGCTTGACAGGGGATAGCTATGGCTACACCTTC.

J is TRBJ1-5 and V is TRBV5-1, with D possibly matching TRBD1 (5 bases). The CDR3 covers 15 residues. Germline V gives CDR1 SGHRS, CDR2 YFSETQ. The V end was cut by 4 bases, the J end by 2 bases, with 13 bases between. CDR3 DNA sequence: TGCGCCAGCAGCCCGGCGGGGGTTCGCAATCAGCCCCAGCATTTT. This codes for CASSPAGVRNQPQHF.